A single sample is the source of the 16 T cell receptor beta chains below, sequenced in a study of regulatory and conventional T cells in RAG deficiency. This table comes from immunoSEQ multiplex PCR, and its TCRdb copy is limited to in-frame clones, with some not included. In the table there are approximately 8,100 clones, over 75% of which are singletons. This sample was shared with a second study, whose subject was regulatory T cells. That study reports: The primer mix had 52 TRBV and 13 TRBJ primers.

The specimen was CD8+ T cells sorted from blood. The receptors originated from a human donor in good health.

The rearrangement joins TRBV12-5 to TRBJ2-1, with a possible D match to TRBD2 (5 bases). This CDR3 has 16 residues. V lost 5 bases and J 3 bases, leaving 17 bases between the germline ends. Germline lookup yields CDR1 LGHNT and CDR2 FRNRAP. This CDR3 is CASGNSPPRGYNEQFF. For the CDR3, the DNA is TGTGCTAGTGGTAATTCACCACCCCGGGGCTACAATGAGCAGTTCTTC. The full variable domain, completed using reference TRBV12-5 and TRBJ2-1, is DARVTQTPRHKVTEMGQEVTMRCQPILGHNTVFWYRQTMMQGLELLAYFRNRAPLDDSGMPKDRFSAEMPDATLATLKIQPSEPRDSAVYFCASGNSPPRGYNEQFFGPGTRLTVL.

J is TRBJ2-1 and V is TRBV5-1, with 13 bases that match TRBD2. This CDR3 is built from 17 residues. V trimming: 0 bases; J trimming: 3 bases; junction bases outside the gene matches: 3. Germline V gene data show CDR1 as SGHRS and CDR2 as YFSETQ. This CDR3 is CASSLGTSGSYYNEQFF. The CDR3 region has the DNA TGCGCCAGCAGCTTGGGGACTAGCGGGAGCTACTACAATGAGCAGTTCTTC.

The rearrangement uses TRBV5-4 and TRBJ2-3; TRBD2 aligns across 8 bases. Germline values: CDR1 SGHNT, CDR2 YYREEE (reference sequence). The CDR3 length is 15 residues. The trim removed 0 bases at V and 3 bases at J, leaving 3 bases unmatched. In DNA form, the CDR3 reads TGTGCCAGCAGCTTGGCCAAGCGGGAGACAGATACGCAGTATTTT. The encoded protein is CASSLAKRETDTQYF.

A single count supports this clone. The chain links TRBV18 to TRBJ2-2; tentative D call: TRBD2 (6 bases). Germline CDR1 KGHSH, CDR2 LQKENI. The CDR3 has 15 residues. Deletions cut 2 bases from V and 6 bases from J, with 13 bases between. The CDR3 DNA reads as TGTGCCAGCTCACCATTCGGGGAGGACGCCGGGGAGCTGTTTTTT. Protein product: CASSPFGEDAGELFF. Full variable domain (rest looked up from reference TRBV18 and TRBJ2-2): NAGVMQNPRHLVRRRGQEARLRCSPMKGHSHVYWYRQLPEEGLKFMVYLQKENIIDESGMPKERFSAEFPKEGPSILRIQQVVRGDSAAYFCASSPFGEDAGELFFGEGSRLTVL.

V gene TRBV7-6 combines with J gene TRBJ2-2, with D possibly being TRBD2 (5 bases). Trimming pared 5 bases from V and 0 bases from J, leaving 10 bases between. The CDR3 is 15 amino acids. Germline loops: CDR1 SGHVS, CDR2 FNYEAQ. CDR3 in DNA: TGTGCCAGCAGCCCGACTACCCCGAACACCGGGGAGCTGTTTTTT. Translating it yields CASSPTTPNTGELFF.

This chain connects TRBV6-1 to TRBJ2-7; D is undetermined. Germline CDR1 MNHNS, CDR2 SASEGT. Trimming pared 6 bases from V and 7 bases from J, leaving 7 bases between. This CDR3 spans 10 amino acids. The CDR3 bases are TGTGCCAGCAGCTTAGGGGAGCAGTACTTC. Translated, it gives CASSLGEQYF.

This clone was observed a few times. CDR3: CASRTAGGFSDEQFF. The CDR3 nucleotides read TGTGCCAGCAGGACAGCGGGAGGATTTTCAGATGAGCAGTTCTTC. This chain joins TRBV5-4 and TRBJ2-1, with 9 bases aligning to TRBD2. Germline assignment: CDR1 SGHNT and CDR2 YYREEE (reference sequence). V shed 5 bases and J 8 bases; nucleotides not matched to a gene: 11. The CDR3 is made up of 15 amino acids.

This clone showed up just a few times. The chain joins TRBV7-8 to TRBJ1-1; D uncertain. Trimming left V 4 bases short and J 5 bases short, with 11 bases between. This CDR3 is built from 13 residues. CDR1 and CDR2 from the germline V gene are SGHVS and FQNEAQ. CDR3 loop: CASSYRTQTEAFF. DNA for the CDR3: TGTGCCAGCAGCTACCGGACCCAAACTGAAGCTTTCTTT.

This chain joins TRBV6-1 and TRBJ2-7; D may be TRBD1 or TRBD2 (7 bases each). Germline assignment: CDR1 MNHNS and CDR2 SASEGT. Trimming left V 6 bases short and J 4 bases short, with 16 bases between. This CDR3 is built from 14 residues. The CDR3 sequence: CASSYPGGGYEQYF. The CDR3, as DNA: TGTGCCAGCAGCTATCCAGGGGGGGGTTACGAGCAGTACTTC.

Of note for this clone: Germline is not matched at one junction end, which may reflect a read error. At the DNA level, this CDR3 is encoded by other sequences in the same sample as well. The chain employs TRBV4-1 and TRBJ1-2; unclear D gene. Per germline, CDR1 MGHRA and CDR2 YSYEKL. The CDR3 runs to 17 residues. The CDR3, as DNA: TGCGCCAGCAGTCAAGATCTTGGGCATCCTGGATGGGGTGGCTACACCTTC. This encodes CASSQDLGHPGWGGYTF.

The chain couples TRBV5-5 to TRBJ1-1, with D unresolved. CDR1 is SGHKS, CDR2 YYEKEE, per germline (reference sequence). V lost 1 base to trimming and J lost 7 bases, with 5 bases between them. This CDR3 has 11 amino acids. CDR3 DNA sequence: TGTGCCAGCAGCTTGCGGAGTGAAGCTTTCTTT. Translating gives CASSLRSEAFF. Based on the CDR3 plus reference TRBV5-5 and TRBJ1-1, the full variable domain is DAGVTQSPTHLIKTRGQQVTLRCSPISGHKSVSWYQQVLGQGPQFIFQYYEKEERGRGNFPDRFSARQFPNYSSELNVNALLLGDSALYLCASSLRSEAFFGQGTRLTVV.

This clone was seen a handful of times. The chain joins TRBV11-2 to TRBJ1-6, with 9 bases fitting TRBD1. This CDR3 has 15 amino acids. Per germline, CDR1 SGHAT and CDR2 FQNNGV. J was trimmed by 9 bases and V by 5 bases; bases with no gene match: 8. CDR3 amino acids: CASSATQGAGSPLHF. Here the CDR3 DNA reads TGTGCCAGCAGCGCCACACAGGGGGCGGGTTCACCCCTCCACTTT.

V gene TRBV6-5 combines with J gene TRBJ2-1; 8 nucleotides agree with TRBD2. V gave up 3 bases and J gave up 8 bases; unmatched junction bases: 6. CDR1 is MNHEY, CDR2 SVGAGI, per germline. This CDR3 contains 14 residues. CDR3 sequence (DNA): TGTGCCAGCAGTTATTTAGCGGGGAGCGATGAGCAGTTCTTC. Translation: CASSYLAGSDEQFF.

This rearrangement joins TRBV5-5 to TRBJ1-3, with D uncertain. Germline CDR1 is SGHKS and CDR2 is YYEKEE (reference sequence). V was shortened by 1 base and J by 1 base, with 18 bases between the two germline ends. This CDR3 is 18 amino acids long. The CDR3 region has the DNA TGTGCCAGCAGCTTGCATCTTCCGGGGATTAGTTCTGGAAACACCATATATTTT. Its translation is CASSLHLPGISSGNTIYF.

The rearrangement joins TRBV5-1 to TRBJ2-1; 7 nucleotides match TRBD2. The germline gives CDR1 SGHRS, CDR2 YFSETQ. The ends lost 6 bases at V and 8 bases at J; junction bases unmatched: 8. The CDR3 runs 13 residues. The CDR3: CASKLGGNDEQFF. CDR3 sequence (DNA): TGCGCCAGCAAATTGGGGGGGAACGATGAGCAGTTCTTC.

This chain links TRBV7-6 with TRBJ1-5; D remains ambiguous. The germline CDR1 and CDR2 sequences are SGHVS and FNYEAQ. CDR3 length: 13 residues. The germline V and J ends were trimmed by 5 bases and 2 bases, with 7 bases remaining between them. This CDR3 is CASSPSGNQPQHF. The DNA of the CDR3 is TGTGCCAGCAGCCCTTCAGGCAATCAGCCCCAGCATTTT. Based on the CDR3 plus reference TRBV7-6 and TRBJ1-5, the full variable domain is GAGVSQSPRYKVTKRGQDVALRCDPISGHVSLYWYRQALGQGPEFLTYFNYEAQQDKSGLPNDRFSAERPEGSISTLTIQRTEQRDSAMYRCASSPSGNQPQHFGDGTRLSIL.